Below, 11 T cell receptor beta chains from the same sample are listed, as sequenced in a study of metastatic and nonmetastatic thyroid tumors. TCRdb re-clonotyped the PCR reads through MiXCR. This sample has 53,000 or so clones, with 20% to 25% found just once. No treatment of any kind had been given to any patient before thyroid surgery. Specimen: blood. These receptors were collected from a female donor with papillary thyroid cancer or a benign thyroid nodule (not recorded which). Some clones in this sample may be carry-over from other donors' samples.

The gene calls are TRBV20-1 and TRBJ2-7; TRBD2 aligns across 8 bases. Trimming removed 6 bases from V and 6 bases from J; junction bases left unmatched: 19. The CDR3 is 16 amino acids. Germline V gene data show CDR1 as DFQATT and CDR2 as SNEGSKA (reference sequence). The DNA for the CDR3 is TGCAGTGCCTCGGGACTAGAGGGAGGGACGGGTAGCGAGCAGTACTTC. Its translation: CSASGLEGGTGSEQYF.

This clone appeared many times. The chain couples TRBV9 to TRBJ1-3, with 8 bases matching TRBD1. Germline CDR1 SGDLS, CDR2 YYNGEE. The CDR3 covers 14 residues. Unmatched junction bases numbered 7, after V lost 1 base and J lost 10 bases. The CDR3 DNA reads as TGTGCCAGCAGCGTACGCCAGGGGGCACTTACCATATATTTT. This translates into CASSVRQGALTIYF.

This clone came up many times. The chain carries TRBV7-9 and TRBJ2-7; D is perhaps TRBD1 or TRBD2 (5 bases each). In germline, CDR1 is SEHNR, CDR2 FQNEAQ (reference sequence). Trimming stripped 3 bases from V and 10 bases from J, with 13 bases between. CDR3 length: 12 residues. CDR3 in DNA: TGTGCCAGCAGCTTCTTGGGGGAGAAACAGTACTTC. This sequence encodes CASSFLGEKQYF. Looking up the rest from reference TRBV7-9 and TRBJ2-7 gives the full variable domain: DTGVSQNPRHKITKRGQNVTFRCDPISEHNRLYWYRQTLGQGPEFLTYFQNEAQLEKSRLLSDRFSAERPKGSFSTLEIQRTEQGDSAMYLCASSFLGEKQYFGPGTRLTVT.

This clone was found many times. J is TRBJ2-1 and V is TRBV11-2; 9 bases are shared with TRBD2. Germline assignment: CDR1 SGHAT and CDR2 FQNNGV. V shed 5 bases, J shed 7 bases, and the junction held 15 bases outside the gene matches. The CDR3 consists of 17 residues. CDR3 loop: CASSLPFLAGYRNEQFF. The CDR3 DNA sequence: TGTGCCAGCAGCCTGCCCTTTCTAGCGGGATACCGTAATGAGCAGTTCTTC.

This clone was detected ten times or more. CDR3 nucleotides: TGTGCCAGCAGGATATTTATTCGGTCTAGCGGAGGGGAGGGGGAGACCCAGTACTTC. It codes for CASRIFIRSSGGEGETQYF. The chain recombines TRBV27 with TRBJ2-5; 7 bases match TRBD2. The CDR3 contains 19 residues. Germline V gene lookup returns CDR1 MNHEY and CDR2 SMNVEV (reference sequence). The V segment lost 6 bases and the J segment 5 bases; nucleotides outside the gene matches: 24.

This clone was picked up many times. The chain is built from TRBV6-1 and TRBJ2-1; D gene uncertain. V was pared by 8 bases and J by 6 bases, with 14 bases between. CDR1 is MNHNS and CDR2 is SASEGT in the germline V gene. The CDR3 contains 13 residues. The CDR3 region has the DNA TGTGCCAGCTTCTCTTTTAGCCTCAATGAGCAGTTCTTC. This sequence encodes CASFSFSLNEQFF.

This clone was seen at least ten times. V gene TRBV30 combines with J gene TRBJ2-7, with unresolved D. The CDR3 spans 14 residues. V lost 0 bases to trimming and J lost 2 bases, with 11 bases between them. Germline V lookup: CDR1 GTSNPN, CDR2 SVGIG (reference sequence). CDR3 coding DNA: TGTGCCTGGAGTGTATCGTACAGTCCCTACGAGCAGTACTTC. It codes for CAWSVSYSPYEQYF.

At least ten counts were recorded for this clone. The V and J genes are TRBV29-1 and TRBJ1-1; the D gene is possibly TRBD1 (6 bases). Germline CDR1 reads SQVTM; CDR2 reads ANQGSEA. The CDR3 runs to 15 residues. V gave up 1 base and J gave up 1 base, with 13 bases separating them. The CDR3 protein is CSVEGLGHTNTEAFF. CDR3 sequence (DNA): TGCAGCGTTGAAGGTTTGGGACATACGAACACTGAAGCTTTCTTT.

There are a few counts of this clone. The chain is built from TRBV6-2 or TRBV6-3 and TRBJ2-7; D tentatively reads TRBD1 or TRBD2 (5 bases each). Trimming stripped 11 bases from V and 2 bases from J, with 13 bases between. Germline CDR1 MNHEY, CDR2 SVGEGT. This CDR3 has 12 residues. The CDR3 sequence is CAARDPTYEQYF. For the CDR3, the DNA is TGTGCCGCCCGGGACCCAACCTACGAGCAGTACTTC.

The chain joins TRBV2 to TRBJ1-2; D unclear. With 7 bases removed from V and 4 bases from J, the gap between germline ends came to 19 bases. Germline V gives CDR1 SNHLY, CDR2 FYNNEI. The CDR3 has 15 residues. CDR3 amino acids: CASIDAGGRFYGYTF. The CDR3 DNA follows: TGTGCCAGCATTGACGCCGGCGGTCGTTTCTATGGCTACACCTTC.

This clone was seen at least ten times. CDR3: CASRRDLPHEQYF. The CDR3 nucleotides are TGTGCCAGCAGACGGGACCTTCCCCACGAGCAGTACTTC. This chain joins TRBV5-5 and TRBJ2-7; either TRBD1 or TRBD2 may fit D (5 bases each). V lost 5 bases, J lost 5 bases, and 14 bases lay in between. Germline CDR1 SGHKS, CDR2 YYEKEE (reference sequence). This CDR3 has 13 residues.